Following are 14 T cell receptor beta chains from one sample sequenced in a study of long-term antiretroviral therapy in people with HIV. Sequencing relied on immunoSEQ assay v3.0, run at survey level. The protocol was immunoSEQ multiplex PCR, while the TCRdb copy is restricted to in-frame clones and leaves out a portion. The sample shows 25,000 to 30,000 clones, 80% to 85% of them seen only once. Sequenced here: unsorted PBMCs, sampled 0.4 years after starting antiretroviral therapy. Receptors originate from a man between 18 and 29 years old with HIV.

The chain uses TRBV7-3 and TRBJ2-1; 10 bases are shared with TRBD2. This CDR3 is built from 15 residues. Germline CDR1 reads SGHTA; CDR2 reads FQGTGA. Trimming at V came to 1 base and at J to 10 bases, leaving 7 bases not matched to a gene. CDR3 sequence: CASSLRASGRGEQFF. CDR3 bases: TGTGCCAGCAGCTTAAGGGCTAGCGGGAGAGGGGAGCAGTTCTTC.

Here the CDR3 DNA reads TGTGCCAGCAGCCTGGACGCTGACTCTGGAAACACCATATATTTT. It yields the protein CASSLDADSGNTIYF. This chain uses TRBV7-6 with TRBJ1-3; D remains ambiguous. CDR1 SGHVS and CDR2 FNYEAQ come from the germline V gene. The CDR3 loop spans 15 amino acids. The V end lost 5 bases, the J end lost 0 bases, and 11 bases lay between the germline ends.

Only one count was recorded for this clone. This chain links TRBV6-5 with TRBJ2-1; TRBD1 matches at 7 bases. CDR3 length: 14 amino acids. V dropped 6 bases and J dropped 6; count of bases not matched to a gene: 8. Germline CDR1 is MNHEY and CDR2 is SVGAGI. CDR3 amino acids: CASSPGQLSNEQFF. CDR3 DNA sequence: TGTGCCAGCAGCCCGGGACAGCTTAGCAATGAGCAGTTCTTC.

The genes are TRBV27 and TRBJ1-4, with a possible D match to TRBD1 (5 bases). V lost 2 bases to trimming and J lost 8 bases, with 12 bases between them. Germline CDR1 is MNHEY and CDR2 is SMNVEV (reference sequence). The CDR3 extends over 14 amino acids. CDR3 sequence: CASSLTVREEKLFF. The CDR3 nucleotides are TGTGCCAGCAGTTTAACCGTCAGGGAAGAAAAACTGTTTTTT.

This clone was seen more than once but under ten times. This chain uses TRBV2 with TRBJ2-7; D remains unclear. Trimming removed 2 bases from V and 1 base from J, with 6 bases in between. Germline values: CDR1 SNHLY, CDR2 FYNNEI. CDR3 length: 13 residues. CDR3 nucleotides: TGTGCCAGCAGTGAAAGTCATTCCTACGAGCAGTACTTC. Protein sequence: CASSESHSYEQYF. Full variable domain (outside the CDR3, taken from reference TRBV2 and TRBJ2-7): EPEVTQTPSHQVTQMGQEVILRCVPISNHLYFYWYRQILGQKVEFLVSFYNNEISEKSEIFDDQFSVERPDGSNFTLKIRSTKLEDSAMYFCASSESHSYEQYFGPGTRLTVT.

The chain carries TRBV15 and TRBJ2-2; D uncertain. Germline assignment: CDR1 LNHNV and CDR2 YYDKDF (reference sequence). This CDR3 is 11 amino acids long. V was clipped by 8 bases and J by 7 bases, with 8 bases between them. The DNA of the CDR3 is TGTGCCACCGGGTGGGGCGGGGAGCTGTTTTTT. This codes for CATGWGGELFF.

The CDR3 sequence: CASGLVLSPNAGRKEKLFF. DNA for the CDR3: TGTGCTAGTGGTTTGGTCTTATCACCTAACGCAGGGAGGAAAGAAAAACTGTTTTTT. The chain combines TRBV12-5 with TRBJ1-4, with D possibly matching TRBD1 (5 bases). From germline, CDR1 is LGHNT and CDR2 FRNRAP. The CDR3 has 19 residues. V was pared by 0 bases and J by 8 bases, with 25 bases between.

V usage is TRBV7-2 and J usage is TRBJ1-4, with D maybe TRBD1 (5 bases). The CDR3 length is 15 residues. Germline CDR1 is SGHTA and CDR2 is FQGNSA. V was trimmed by 1 base and J by 7 bases, leaving 13 bases between them. This CDR3 is CASSLDDWGGEKLFF. CDR3 DNA: TGTGCCAGCAGCTTAGATGACTGGGGCGGTGAAAAACTGTTTTTT. Full variable domain (remainder filled in from reference TRBV7-2 and TRBJ1-4): GAGVSQSPSNKVTEKGKDVELRCDPISGHTALYWYRQSLGQGLEFLIYFQGNSAPDKSGLPSDRFSAERTGGSVSTLTIQRTQQEDSAVYLCASSLDDWGGEKLFFGSGTQLSVL.

The chain couples TRBV18 to TRBJ2-7, with 11 bases matching TRBD1. V dropped 3 bases and J dropped 6; count of bases not matched to a gene: 4. CDR1 and CDR2 (germline): KGHSH, LQKENI. The CDR3 loop spans 14 amino acids. The chain's CDR3 is CASSPDRGLGEQYF. The CDR3 nucleotides are TGTGCCAGCTCACCGGACAGGGGGCTGGGCGAGCAGTACTTC.

This sequence joins TRBV28 and TRBJ1-2; tentative D call: TRBD1 (5 bases). The CDR3 extends over 13 amino acids. Per the germline V gene, CDR1 is MDHEN and CDR2 is SYDVKM. V was shortened by 8 bases and J by 2 bases, with 12 bases between the two germline ends. The CDR3 here is CASQTGGNYGYTF. The CDR3 DNA is TGTGCCAGCCAGACCGGGGGGAACTATGGCTACACCTTC.

This chain uses TRBV14 with TRBJ2-7; D not resolved. Looked up from germline, CDR1 is SGHDN and CDR2 is FVKESK. The germline V and J ends were trimmed by 0 bases and 4 bases, with 10 bases remaining between them. CDR3 size: 14 residues. The CDR3 region is CASSQETADYEQYF. CDR3 nucleotide sequence: TGTGCCAGCAGCCAAGAAACTGCGGATTACGAGCAGTACTTC.

The rearrangement uses TRBV27 and TRBJ2-7; TRBD2 is a possible D gene (6 bases). Germline loops: CDR1 MNHEY, CDR2 SMNVEV (reference sequence). This CDR3 has 13 amino acids. The V end was cut by 0 bases, the J end by 5 bases, with 8 bases between. The CDR3 bases are TGTGCCAGCAGTTTATCTGCGGGGAACGAGCAGTACTTC. It yields the protein CASSLSAGNEQYF.

The chain recombines TRBV18 with TRBJ1-5; D not certain. V lost 3 bases and J 0 bases, leaving 24 bases between the germline ends. The CDR3 sequence is 20 residues long. Germline V gene data show CDR1 as KGHSH and CDR2 as LQKENI. CDR3 DNA: TGTGCCAGCTCACCCCGCGGGGATGGTGGGCCACCTTATAGCAATCAGCCCCAGCATTTT. Protein: CASSPRGDGGPPYSNQPQHF. Drawing the rest from reference TRBV18 and TRBJ1-5, the complete variable domain is NAGVMQNPRHLVRRRGQEARLRCSPMKGHSHVYWYRQLPEEGLKFMVYLQKENIIDESGMPKERFSAEFPKEGPSILRIQQVVRGDSAAYFCASSPRGDGGPPYSNQPQHFGDGTRLSIL.

V is TRBV7-9 and J is TRBJ1-5; 9 nucleotides agree with TRBD1. Trimming took 4 bases from V and 6 from J; bases not matched to a gene: 4. The CDR3 length is 14 residues. The germline gives CDR1 SEHNR, CDR2 FQNEAQ (reference sequence). CDR3 in DNA: TGTGCCAGCAGCTATACAGGGGGCGGTCAGCCCCAGCATTTT. The encoded protein is CASSYTGGGQPQHF.